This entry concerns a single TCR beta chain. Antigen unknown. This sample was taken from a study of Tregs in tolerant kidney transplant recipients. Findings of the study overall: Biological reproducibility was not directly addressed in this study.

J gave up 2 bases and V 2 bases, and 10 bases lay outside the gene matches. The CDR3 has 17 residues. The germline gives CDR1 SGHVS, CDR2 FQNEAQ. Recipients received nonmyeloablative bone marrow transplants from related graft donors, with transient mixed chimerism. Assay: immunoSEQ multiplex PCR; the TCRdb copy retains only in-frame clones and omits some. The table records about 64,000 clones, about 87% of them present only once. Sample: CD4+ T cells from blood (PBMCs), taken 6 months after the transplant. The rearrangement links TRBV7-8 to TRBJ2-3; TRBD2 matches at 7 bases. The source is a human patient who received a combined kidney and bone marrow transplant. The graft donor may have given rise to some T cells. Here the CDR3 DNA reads TGTGCCAGCAGCTTAATGGGTCTAGCGGCCAACACAGATACGCAGTATTTT. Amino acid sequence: CASSLMGLAANTDTQYF.